This T cell receptor (beta chain) was sequenced in a study of T cells in Graves' hyperthyroidism and ophthalmopathy (dated by TCRdb to between 2018 and 2020). For context, the study as a whole: Peripheral blood was sampled at the time of initial diagnosis, prior to any treatment. For training and testing, the 100 or so patients in the discovery cohort were randomly divided in a 7:3 ratio. Thyroid tissue and blood T-cell repertoires from roughly 6 Graves' hyperthyroidism patients were also compared in the study. Whether ophthalmopathy could be predicted prospectively was tested in an independent validation cohort made up of roughly 20 hyperthyroidism patients plus 17 patients who later progressed to ophthalmopathy. A discovery cohort of about 100 patients, approximately 44 with Graves' ophthalmopathy and approximately 57 with stable Graves' hyperthyroidism, was used to find distinguishing TCR V-J signatures. According to the paper, TCR Vbeta CDR3 sequencing was carried out on approximately 140 peripheral blood samples, which came from under 50 ophthalmopathy, about 75 hyperthyroidism and roughly 17 progressor patients. Once sampling was done, hyperthyroidism patients were given methimazole at a starting dose of 30 mg daily, whereas ophthalmopathy patients were given high-dose intravenous methylprednisolone.

Ophthalmopathy patients had moderately to severely active disease, with a Clinical Activity Score of 3 or more, a NOSPECS grade of 4 or more, and a disease duration of less than 3 months. The study excluded patients with uncontrolled infections, other autoimmune diseases, pregnancy or lactation. Diagnoses were established on the basis of clinical symptoms, serum thyroxine and TRAb, thyroid ultrasound, and orbital computed tomography. Ficoll-Paque density gradient centrifugation was used to isolate PBMCs from under 11 ml of fresh peripheral blood. Total RNA was extracted using Trizol reagent, and RNA quality was assessed on an Agilent 2100 Bioanalyzer. Only a few counts were recorded for this clonotype. Its antigen remains unidentified. The input lacks base qualities; no much larger clone sits a single base away. The TCR beta CDR3 regions were amplified from the RNA transcripts. The TCR CDR3 was subjected to a first round of RT-PCR using the HTBI primer set and the Qiagen OneStep RT-PCR kit. Libraries were constructed in a second round of multiplex PCR, after which size selection and purification were performed. The libraries were sequenced on an Illumina HiSeq2000 using paired-end 100 bp reads. The paper's data handling went like this. SOAPnuke was used to process the raw data, removing reads that contained adapters or uncalled bases, had a mean Phred below 15, or lacked an exact match to the constant primer or identifier. High-quality paired reads were merged using COPE v1.2.5, and each unique nucleotide sequence was defined as a clonotype. MiTCR v1.1 was used to align the clonotypes against IMGT TRBV, TRBD and TRBJ reference segments. The analysis included only V-J combinations with a frequency above 0.0001, which together covered over 98% of the repertoires. The TCS score was defined as the ratio of F50 (clonal expansion) to E x V (chaos), calculated using BLOSUM62-based TCRdist between CDR3 peptides within each V-J. Welch's t-statistics and random forest reduced some 510 V-J features to some 14, which were used in a naive Bayes classifier (R e1071). Through fastp at Q25 and MiXCR, TCRdb rebuilt clones from the public reads, retaining in-frame beta chains. Records with the same CDR3 protein are collapsed into one entry carrying the most frequent genes and DNA. It is TCRdb's table, rather than the study itself, that gives the V and J calls and clone size. This sample has fewer than 750,000 distinct CDR3 sequences in its table, and about 14% of those were observed once. The ten largest clones capture around 13% of the sample.

The CDR3 holds 14 amino acids from the cysteine to the phenylalanine. Just the 42-base CDR3 DNA is kept, in frame starting at base 1. Trimming at the junction amounts to 0 bases on V and 6 bases on J, and the germline ends lie 11 bases apart. CDR1 and CDR2 are drawn from the germline V gene: MNHEY, SVGAGI. Paper-wide results and their limitations: During validation, the model predicted progression to ophthalmopathy a median of around 6 months ahead of onset, with more than 55% sensitivity and roughly 75% specificity. Sample size was not statistically predetermined, and investigators were not blinded to group allocation. In cross-validation, a model built on a 13 V-J signature told ophthalmopathy apart from stable hyperthyroidism with roughly 87% sensitivity and around 83% specificity, and in testing the same model reached 80%/75%. Blood samples also contained most of the expanded thyroid clonotypes (frequency above 0.001), which suggests that blood repertoires may reflect thyroid immune responses.

This sequence was found in a woman aged 45-65 years with Graves' ophthalmopathy. The specimen was blood. The receptor chain draws on TRBV6-5 and TRBJ1-2; the D gene cannot be named for sure. The CDR3 region reads CASSYSIGSDGYTF. The DNA is as follows: TGTGCCAGCAGTTACTCGATAGGGTCGGATGGCTACACCTTC.